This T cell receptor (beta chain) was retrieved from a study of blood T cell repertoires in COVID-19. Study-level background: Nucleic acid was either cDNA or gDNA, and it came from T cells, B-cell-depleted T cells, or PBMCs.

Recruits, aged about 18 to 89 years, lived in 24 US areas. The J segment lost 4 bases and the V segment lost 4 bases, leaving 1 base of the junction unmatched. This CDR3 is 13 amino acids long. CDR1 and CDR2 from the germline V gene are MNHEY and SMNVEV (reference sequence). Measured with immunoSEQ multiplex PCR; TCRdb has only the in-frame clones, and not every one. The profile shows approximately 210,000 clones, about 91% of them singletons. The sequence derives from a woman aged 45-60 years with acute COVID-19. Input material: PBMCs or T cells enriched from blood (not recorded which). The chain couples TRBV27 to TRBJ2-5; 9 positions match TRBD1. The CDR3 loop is CASSWDRVETQYF. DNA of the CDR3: TGTGCCAGCAGTTGGGACAGGGTAGAGACCCAGTACTTC.